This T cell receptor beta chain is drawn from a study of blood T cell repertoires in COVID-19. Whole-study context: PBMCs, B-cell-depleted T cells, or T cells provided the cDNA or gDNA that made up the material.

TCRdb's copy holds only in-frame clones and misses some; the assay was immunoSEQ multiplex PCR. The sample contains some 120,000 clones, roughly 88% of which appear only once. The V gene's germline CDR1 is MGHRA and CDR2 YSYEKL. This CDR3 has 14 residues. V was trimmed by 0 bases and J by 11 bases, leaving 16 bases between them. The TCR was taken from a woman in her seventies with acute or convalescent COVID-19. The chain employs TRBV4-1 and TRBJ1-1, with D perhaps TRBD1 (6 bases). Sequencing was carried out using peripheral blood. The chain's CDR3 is CASSQESGGEGAFF. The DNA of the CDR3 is TGCGCCAGCAGCCAAGAATCTGGGGGCGAGGGGGCTTTCTTT.